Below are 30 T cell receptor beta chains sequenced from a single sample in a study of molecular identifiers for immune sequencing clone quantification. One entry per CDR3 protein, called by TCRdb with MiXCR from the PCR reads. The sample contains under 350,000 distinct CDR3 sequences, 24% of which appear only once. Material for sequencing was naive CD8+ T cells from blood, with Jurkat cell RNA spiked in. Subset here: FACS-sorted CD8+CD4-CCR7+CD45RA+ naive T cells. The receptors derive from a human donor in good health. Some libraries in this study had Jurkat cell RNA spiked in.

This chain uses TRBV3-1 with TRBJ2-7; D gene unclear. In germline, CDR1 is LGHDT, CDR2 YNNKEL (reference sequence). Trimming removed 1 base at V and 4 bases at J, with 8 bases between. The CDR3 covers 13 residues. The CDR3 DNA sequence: TGTGCCAGCAGCCAAGTCTTCCTTTACGAGCAGTACTTC. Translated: CASSQVFLYEQYF.

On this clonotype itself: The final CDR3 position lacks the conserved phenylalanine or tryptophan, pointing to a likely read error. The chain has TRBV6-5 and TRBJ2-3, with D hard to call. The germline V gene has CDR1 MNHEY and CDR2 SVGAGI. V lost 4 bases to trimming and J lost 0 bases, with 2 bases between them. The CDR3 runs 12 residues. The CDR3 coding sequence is TGTGCCAGCAGTTCCAGCACAGATACGCAGTATTTA. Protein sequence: CASSSSTDTQYL.

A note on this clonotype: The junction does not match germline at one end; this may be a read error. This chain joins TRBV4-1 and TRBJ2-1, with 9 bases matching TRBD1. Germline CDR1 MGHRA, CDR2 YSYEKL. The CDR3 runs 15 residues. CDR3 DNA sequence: TGCGCCAGCAGCCCCCGAGAGGACAGGGGCAATGGGCAGTTCTTC. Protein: CASSPREDRGNGQFF.

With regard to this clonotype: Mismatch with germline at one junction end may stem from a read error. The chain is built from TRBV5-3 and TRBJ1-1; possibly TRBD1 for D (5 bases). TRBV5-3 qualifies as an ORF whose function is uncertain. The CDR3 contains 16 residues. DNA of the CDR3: TGTGCCAGCAGCTTAGCGGGAAGGGGCATGGACACTGAAGCTTTCTTT. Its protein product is CASSLAGRGMDTEAFF.

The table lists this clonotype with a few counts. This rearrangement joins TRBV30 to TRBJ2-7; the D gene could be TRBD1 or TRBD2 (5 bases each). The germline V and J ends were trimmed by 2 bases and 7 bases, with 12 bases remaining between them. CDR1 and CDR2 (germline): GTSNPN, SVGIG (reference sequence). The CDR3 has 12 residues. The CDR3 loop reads CAWSFVGEEQYF. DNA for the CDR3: TGTGCCTGGAGTTTCGTGGGGGAAGAGCAGTACTTC.

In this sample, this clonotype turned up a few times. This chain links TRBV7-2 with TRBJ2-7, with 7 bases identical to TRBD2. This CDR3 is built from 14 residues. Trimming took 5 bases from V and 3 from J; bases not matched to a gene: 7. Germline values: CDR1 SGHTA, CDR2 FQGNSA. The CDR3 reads CASSRGGGSYEQYF. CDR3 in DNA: TGTGCCAGCAGCCGTGGCGGGGGAAGCTACGAGCAGTACTTC.

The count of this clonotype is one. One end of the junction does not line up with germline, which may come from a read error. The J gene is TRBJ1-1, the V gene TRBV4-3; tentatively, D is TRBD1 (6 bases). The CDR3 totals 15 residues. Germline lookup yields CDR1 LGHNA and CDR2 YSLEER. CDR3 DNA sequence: TGCGCCAGCAACCAAGGGTCGGGGGCTGGCACTGAAGCTTTCTTT. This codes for CASNQGSGAGTEAFF.

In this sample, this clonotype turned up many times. The CDR3 coding sequence is TGTGCCAGCAGCTTAGGGCCCCCGGACGAGCAGTACTTC. Protein product: CASSLGPPDEQYF. The chain couples TRBV7-8 to TRBJ2-7; D gene unclear. CDR1 is SGHVS and CDR2 is FQNEAQ in the germline V gene. V lost 1 base to trimming and J lost 5 bases, with 9 bases between them. This CDR3 has 13 residues.

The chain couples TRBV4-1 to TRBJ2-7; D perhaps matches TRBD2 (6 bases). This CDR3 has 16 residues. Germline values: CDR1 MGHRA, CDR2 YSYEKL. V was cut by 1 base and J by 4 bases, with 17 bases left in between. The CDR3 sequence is CASSQGYGGVGYEQYF. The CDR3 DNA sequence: TGCGCCAGCAGCCAAGGGTACGGCGGGGTTGGGTACGAGCAGTACTTC.

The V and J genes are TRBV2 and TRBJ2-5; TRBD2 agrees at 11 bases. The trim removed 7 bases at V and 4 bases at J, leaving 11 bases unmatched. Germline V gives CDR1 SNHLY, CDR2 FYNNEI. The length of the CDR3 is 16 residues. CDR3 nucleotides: TGTGCCAGCAATCTTTTAGCGGGGGGGCCGCGAGAGACCCAGTACTTC. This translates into CASNLLAGGPRETQYF.

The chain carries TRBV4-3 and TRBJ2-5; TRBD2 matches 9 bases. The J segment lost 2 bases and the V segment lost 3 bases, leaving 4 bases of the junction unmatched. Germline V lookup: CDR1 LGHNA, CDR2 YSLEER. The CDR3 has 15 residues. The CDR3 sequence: CASSQRLADQETQYF. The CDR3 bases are TGCGCCAGCAGCCAGCGACTAGCGGATCAAGAGACCCAGTACTTC.

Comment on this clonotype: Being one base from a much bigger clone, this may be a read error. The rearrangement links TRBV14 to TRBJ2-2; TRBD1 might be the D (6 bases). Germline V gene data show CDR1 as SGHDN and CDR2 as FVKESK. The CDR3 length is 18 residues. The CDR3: CASSQDRGLRSFTEELFF. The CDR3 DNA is TGTGCCAGCAGCCAAGACAGGGGCCTCCGATCCTTCACCGAGGAGCTGTTTTTT.

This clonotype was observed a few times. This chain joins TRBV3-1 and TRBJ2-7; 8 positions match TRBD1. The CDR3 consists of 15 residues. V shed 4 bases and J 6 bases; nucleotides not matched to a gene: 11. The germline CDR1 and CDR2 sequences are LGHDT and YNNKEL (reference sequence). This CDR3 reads CASSPPQGASVEQYF. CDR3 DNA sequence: TGTGCCAGCAGCCCCCCCCAGGGGGCGTCAGTCGAGCAGTACTTC.

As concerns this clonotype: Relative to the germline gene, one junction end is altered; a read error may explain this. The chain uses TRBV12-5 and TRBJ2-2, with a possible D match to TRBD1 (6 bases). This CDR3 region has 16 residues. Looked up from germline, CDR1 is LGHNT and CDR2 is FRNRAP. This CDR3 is CASGYGTIRDTGELVF. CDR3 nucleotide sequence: TGTGCTAGTGGCTATGGGACAATTCGGGACACCGGGGAGCTGGTTTTT.

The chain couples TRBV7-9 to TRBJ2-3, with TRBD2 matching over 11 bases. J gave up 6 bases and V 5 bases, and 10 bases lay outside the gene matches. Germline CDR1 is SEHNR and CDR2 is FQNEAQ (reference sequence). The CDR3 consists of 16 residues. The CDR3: CASSQGVSSGRDTQYF. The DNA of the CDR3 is TGTGCCAGCAGCCAAGGAGTGTCTAGCGGGAGGGATACGCAGTATTTT.

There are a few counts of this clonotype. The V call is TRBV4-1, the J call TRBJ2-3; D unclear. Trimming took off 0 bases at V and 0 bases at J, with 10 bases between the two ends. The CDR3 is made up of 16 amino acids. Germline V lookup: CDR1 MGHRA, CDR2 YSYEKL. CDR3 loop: CASSQDELSSTDTQYF. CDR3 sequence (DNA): TGCGCCAGCAGCCAAGATGAACTGTCGAGCACAGATACGCAGTATTTT.

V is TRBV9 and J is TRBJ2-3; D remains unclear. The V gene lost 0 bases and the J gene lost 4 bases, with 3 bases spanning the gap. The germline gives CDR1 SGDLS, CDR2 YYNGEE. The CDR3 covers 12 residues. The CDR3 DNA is TGTGCCAGCAGCGTAGAATCAGATACGCAGTATTTT. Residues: CASSVESDTQYF.

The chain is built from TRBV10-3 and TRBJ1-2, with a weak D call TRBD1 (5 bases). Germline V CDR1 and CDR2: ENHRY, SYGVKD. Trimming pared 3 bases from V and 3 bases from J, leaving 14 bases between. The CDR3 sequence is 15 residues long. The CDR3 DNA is TGTGCCATCAGTGACCCCCCGACAGAAGACTATGGCTACACCTTC. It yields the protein CAISDPPTEDYGYTF.

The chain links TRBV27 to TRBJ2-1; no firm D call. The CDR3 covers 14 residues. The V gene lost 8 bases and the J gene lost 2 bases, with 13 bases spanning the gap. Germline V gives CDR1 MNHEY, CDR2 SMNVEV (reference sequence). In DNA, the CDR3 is TGTGCCAGCTGCCGGGCCTCCGCCTACAATGAGCAGTTCTTC. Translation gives CASCRASAYNEQFF.

This chain's CDR3 is CAISESGNSNQPQHF. As DNA, the CDR3 is TGTGCCATCAGTGAGAGCGGAAATAGCAATCAGCCCCAGCATTTT. The chain couples TRBV10-3 to TRBJ1-5, with D unresolved. The germline V gene encodes CDR1 ENHRY and CDR2 SYGVKD. The CDR3 spans 15 residues. The V and J ends lost 2 bases and 0 bases respectively, with 8 bases between them.

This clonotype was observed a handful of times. The CDR3 spells CASRLGLGPSYEQYF. As DNA, the CDR3 is TGTGCCAGCAGACTCGGACTCGGCCCCTCCTACGAGCAGTACTTC. The V gene is TRBV2, the J gene TRBJ2-7; perhaps TRBD2 as D (5 bases). CDR1 is SNHLY and CDR2 is FYNNEI in the germline V gene. The length of the CDR3 is 15 residues. Trimming cost V 6 bases and J 0 bases, with 15 bases left between them.

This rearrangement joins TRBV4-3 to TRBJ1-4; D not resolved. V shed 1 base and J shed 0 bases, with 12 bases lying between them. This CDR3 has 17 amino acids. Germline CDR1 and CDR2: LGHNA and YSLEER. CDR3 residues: CASSQVVYQTTNEKLFF. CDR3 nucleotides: TGCGCCAGCAGCCAAGTCGTCTACCAGACAACTAATGAAAAACTGTTTTTT.

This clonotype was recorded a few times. DNA for the CDR3: TGTGCCAGCAGTGAACGCAGCTTTTATCAGCCCCAGCATTTT. It translates to CASSERSFYQPQHF. V usage is TRBV2 and J usage is TRBJ1-5; D is unclear. This CDR3 contains 14 residues. V lost 2 bases to trimming and J lost 5 bases, with 10 bases between them. The germline CDR1 and CDR2 sequences are SNHLY and FYNNEI.

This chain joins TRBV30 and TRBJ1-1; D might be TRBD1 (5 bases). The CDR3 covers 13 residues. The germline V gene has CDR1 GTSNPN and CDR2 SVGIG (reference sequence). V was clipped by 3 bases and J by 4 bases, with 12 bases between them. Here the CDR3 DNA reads TGTGCCTGGAGAGCAGGGTTTAGCACTGAAGCTTTCTTT. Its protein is CAWRAGFSTEAFF.

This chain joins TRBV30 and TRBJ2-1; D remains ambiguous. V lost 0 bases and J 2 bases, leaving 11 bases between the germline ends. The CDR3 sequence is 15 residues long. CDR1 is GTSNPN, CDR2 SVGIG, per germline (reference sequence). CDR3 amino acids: CAWSVLNAAYNEQFF. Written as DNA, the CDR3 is TGTGCCTGGAGTGTACTCAACGCCGCCTACAATGAGCAGTTCTTC. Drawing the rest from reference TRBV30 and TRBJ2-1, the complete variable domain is SQTIHQWPATLVQPVGSPLSLECTVEGTSNPNLYWYRQAAGRGLQLLFYSVGIGQISSEVPQNLSASRPQDRQFILSSKKLLLSDSGFYLCAWSVLNAAYNEQFFGPGTRLTVL.

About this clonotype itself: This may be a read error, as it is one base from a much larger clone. This CDR3 is CSARTSGRADEQHF. CDR3 DNA: TGCAGTGCCCGGACTAGCGGGAGAGCGGATGAGCAGCACTTC. The chain employs TRBV20-1 and TRBJ2-7, with 13 bases lining up with TRBD2. Per the germline V gene, CDR1 is DFQATT and CDR2 is SNEGSKA (reference sequence). The length of the CDR3 is 14 residues.

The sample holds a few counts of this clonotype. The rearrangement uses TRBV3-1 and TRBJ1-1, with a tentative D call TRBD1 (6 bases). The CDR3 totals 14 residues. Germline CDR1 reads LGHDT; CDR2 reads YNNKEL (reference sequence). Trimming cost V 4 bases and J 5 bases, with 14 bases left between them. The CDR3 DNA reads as TGTGCCAGCAGCCTCTCTGGGACACGGACTGAAGCTTTCTTT. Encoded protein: CASSLSGTRTEAFF.

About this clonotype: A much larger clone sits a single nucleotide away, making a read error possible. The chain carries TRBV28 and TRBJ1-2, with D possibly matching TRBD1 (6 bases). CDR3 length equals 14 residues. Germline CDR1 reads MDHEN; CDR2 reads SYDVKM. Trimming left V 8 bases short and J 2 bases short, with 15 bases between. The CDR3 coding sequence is TGTGCCAGCGGCACGGACAGCCCGAACTATGGCTACACCTTC. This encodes CASGTDSPNYGYTF.

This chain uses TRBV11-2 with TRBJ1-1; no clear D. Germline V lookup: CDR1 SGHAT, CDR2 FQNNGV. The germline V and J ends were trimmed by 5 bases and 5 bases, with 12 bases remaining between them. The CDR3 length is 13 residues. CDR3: CASSMLRFTEAFF. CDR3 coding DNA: TGTGCCAGCAGCATGCTCCGGTTTACTGAAGCTTTCTTT.

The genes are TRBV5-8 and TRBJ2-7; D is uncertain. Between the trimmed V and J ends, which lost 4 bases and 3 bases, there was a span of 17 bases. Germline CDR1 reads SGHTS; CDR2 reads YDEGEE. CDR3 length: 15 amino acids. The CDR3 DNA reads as TGTGCCAGCAGCCCTCGGGTAAATCTCCACTACGAGCAGTACTTC. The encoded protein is CASSPRVNLHYEQYF.